The clone carrying this TCR beta chain has a single count. Its antigen is unidentified. The data originate from a study of T cell responses to AZD1222 COVID-19 vaccine. Regarding the study as a whole: The sample set comprised mostly white British donors with more females, and clonal diversity was possibly underestimated. Spike as a whole was targeted by vaccine-associated CD4 TCRs, dominant at 160-218 and 743-854. The study sampled repertoires only after the peak T cell response. Two AZD1222 doses significantly raised spike-specific TCR breadth and depth over controls.

The CDR3 covers 11 residues. V lost 5 bases and J 2 bases, leaving 6 bases between the germline ends. Germline values: CDR1 DFQATT, CDR2 SNEGSKA (reference sequence). Data came from immunoSEQ multiplex PCR; TCRdb stores just in-frame clones and leaves some out. The sample has about 140,000 clones, about nine tenths seen once; the top ten hold around 1.5%. The sample in question was peripheral blood, obtained on day 0 of AZD1222 vaccination. The TCR sequence derives from an adult in good health. The chain has TRBV20-1 and TRBJ2-5; D uncertain. CDR3 residues: CSALTQETQYF. As DNA, the CDR3 is TGCAGTGCTCTAACACAAGAGACCCAGTACTTC.